This T cell receptor (beta chain) derives from a study of shared clonotypes between healthy human individuals. The authors loaded about 200 ng DNA, 30,000 to 35,000 T cell genomes, into sorted-subset replicate PCRs. Sequenced by immunoSEQ multiplex PCR; TCRdb stores in-frame clones only, minus some. The sample records millions of clones, less than 95% being singletons. This clone showed up just a few times. As defined, naive CD8 cells were CD45RO-negative and positively selected for CCR7, with terminally differentiated effector memory CD45RA+ cells excluded. Adult donors, all healthy and HIV-negative, had no recent acute infections or vaccinations. Every one of the donors was a Caucasian adult that lived in Nashville, Tennessee. This CDR3 has 13 amino acids. Between the trimmed V and J ends, which lost 5 bases and 2 bases, there was a span of 9 bases. In germline, CDR1 is MNHEY, CDR2 SMNVEV (reference sequence).

The receptor's source is a man younger than 35 in good health. The chain is built from TRBV27 and TRBJ1-2; D gene ambiguous. The specimen sequenced was naive CD8+ T cells sorted from blood. Written as DNA, the CDR3 is TGTGCCAGCAGTCAAGGACCAAACTATGGCTACACCTTC. Amino acid sequence: CASSQGPNYGYTF.